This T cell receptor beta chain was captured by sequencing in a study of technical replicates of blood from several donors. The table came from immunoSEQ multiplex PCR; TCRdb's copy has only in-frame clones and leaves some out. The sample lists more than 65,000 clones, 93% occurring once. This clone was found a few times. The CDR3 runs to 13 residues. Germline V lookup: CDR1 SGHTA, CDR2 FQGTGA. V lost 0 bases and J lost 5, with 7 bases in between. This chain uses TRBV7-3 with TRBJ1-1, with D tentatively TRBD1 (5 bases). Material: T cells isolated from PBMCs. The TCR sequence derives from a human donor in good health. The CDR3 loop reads CASSLTPGTEAFF. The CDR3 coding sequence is TGTGCCAGCAGCTTAACACCAGGGACTGAAGCTTTCTTT. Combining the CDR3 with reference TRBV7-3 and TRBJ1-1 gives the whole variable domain GAGVSQTPSNKVTEKGKYVELRCDPISGHTALYWYRQSLGQGPEFLIYFQGTGAADDSGLPNDRFFAVRPEGSVSTLKIQRTERGDSAVYLCASSLTPGTEAFFGQGTRLTVV.